This T cell receptor (beta chain) was recovered during a study of blood T cell repertoires in COVID-19. At the level of the study: COVID-19 samples collected from the United States, Italy and Spain covered acute and convalescent phases. The analysed material was cDNA or gDNA that came from T cells, B-cell-depleted T cells, or PBMCs.

Original analysis: How many nucleated cells were present was estimated from reference gene primer amplification. Assay used: immunoSEQ multiplex PCR; TCRdb lists only in-frame clones, some missing. The D gene and trimming were derived from the DNA, and the V and J assignments and clone size from that table. The table has roughly 350,000 clones, around 90% seen once. Germline CDR1 is MNHEY and CDR2 is SVGAGI. With 7 bases clipped from V and 0 bases from J, the junction kept 3 bases outside the gene matches. This CDR3 spans 14 amino acids. The chain links TRBV6-5 to TRBJ2-3, with 8 bases aligning to TRBD2. The TCR sequence derives from a woman between 18 and 29 years old who had recovered from COVID-19. The specimen sequenced was peripheral blood. The CDR3 is CASNRGGSTDTQYF. The CDR3 coding sequence is TGTGCCAGCAATCGGGGGGGAAGCACAGATACGCAGTATTTT.